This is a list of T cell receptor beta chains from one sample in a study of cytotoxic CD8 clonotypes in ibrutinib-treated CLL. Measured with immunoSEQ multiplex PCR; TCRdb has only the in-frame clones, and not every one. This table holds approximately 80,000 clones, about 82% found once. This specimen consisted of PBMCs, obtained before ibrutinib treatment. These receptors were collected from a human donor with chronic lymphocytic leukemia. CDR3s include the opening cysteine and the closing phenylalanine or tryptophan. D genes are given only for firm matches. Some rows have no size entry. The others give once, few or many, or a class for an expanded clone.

cdr3_aa: CASSLTGLIYGYTF
cdr3_nt: TGCGCCAGCAGCTTGACAGGCCTGATCTATGGCTACACCTTC
d_call: .
v_call: TRBV5-1
j_call: TRBJ1-2
clone_size: .

cdr3_aa: CASMGEDTDTQYF
cdr3_nt: TGTGCCAGCATGGGGGAAGACACAGATACGCAGTATTTT
d_call: .
v_call: TRBV6-1
j_call: TRBJ2-3
clone_size: .

cdr3_aa: CASSLGQLTDTQYF
cdr3_nt: TGTGCCAGCAGCTTGGGGCAGCTCACAGATACGCAGTATTTT
d_call: .
v_call: TRBV5-8
j_call: TRBJ2-3
clone_size: .

cdr3_aa: CASSIGAVGGANVLTF
cdr3_nt: TGTGCCAGTAGTATAGGGGCGGTTGGAGGGGCCAACGTCCTGACTTTC
d_call: .
v_call: TRBV19
j_call: TRBJ2-6
clone_size: once

cdr3_aa: CASSLDGLGYTF
cdr3_nt: TGTGCCAGCAGCTTAGACGGCCTGGGCTACACCTTC
d_call: .
v_call: TRBV7-2
j_call: TRBJ1-2
clone_size: .

cdr3_aa: CASRPDSLLAREQYF
cdr3_nt: TGTGCCAGCAGGCCAGACAGTCTACTAGCTCGGGAGCAGTACTTC
d_call: .
v_call: TRBV6-1
j_call: TRBJ2-7
clone_size: .

cdr3_aa: CSVETGRQGRTDTQYF
cdr3_nt: TGCAGCGTTGAAACGGGGCGGCAGGGCCGCACAGATACGCAGTATTTT
d_call: .
v_call: TRBV29-1
j_call: TRBJ2-3
clone_size: .

cdr3_aa: CASSRTSGRVDEQFF
cdr3_nt: TGTGCCAGCAGCCGGACTAGCGGGAGGGTCGATGAGCAGTTCTTC
d_call: TRBD2
v_call: TRBV6-5
j_call: TRBJ2-1
clone_size: .

cdr3_aa: CASRPVDRNTGELFF
cdr3_nt: TGTGCCAGCAGGCCGGTCGACCGGAACACCGGGGAGCTGTTTTTT
d_call: .
v_call: TRBV7-7
j_call: TRBJ2-2
clone_size: .

cdr3_aa: CASSEGTGSSQPQHF
cdr3_nt: TGTGCCAGCAGTGAGGGGACAGGGTCAAGTCAGCCCCAGCATTTT
d_call: TRBD1
v_call: TRBV2
j_call: TRBJ1-5
clone_size: .

cdr3_aa: CASNRGILGGYTF
cdr3_nt: TGTGCCAGTAATCGGGGAATTCTAGGTGGCTACACCTTC
d_call: .
v_call: TRBV19
j_call: TRBJ1-2
clone_size: .

cdr3_aa: CASSGGQASLYEQYF
cdr3_nt: TGTGCCAGTAGTGGTGGGCAAGCGTCACTGTACGAGCAGTACTTC
d_call: .
v_call: TRBV19
j_call: TRBJ2-7
clone_size: .

cdr3_aa: CASTARGGRIDNEQFF
cdr3_nt: TGTGCCAGTACCGCTCGGGGCGGGAGGATCGACAATGAGCAGTTCTTC
d_call: TRBD2
v_call: TRBV19
j_call: TRBJ2-1
clone_size: .

cdr3_aa: CASSPPGILPYEQYF
cdr3_nt: TGTGCCAGCAGTCCCCCCGGGATCCTCCCCTACGAGCAGTACTTC
d_call: .
v_call: TRBV6-5
j_call: TRBJ2-7
clone_size: .

cdr3_aa: CASSEVQGLGRPQHF
cdr3_nt: TGTGCCAGCAGTGAAGTCCAAGGACTGGGGAGGCCCCAGCATTTT
d_call: .
v_call: TRBV6-1
j_call: TRBJ1-5
clone_size: .

cdr3_aa: CASSYPDGTDTQYF
cdr3_nt: TGTGCCAGCAGTTACCCGGATGGGACAGATACGCAGTATTTT
d_call: .
v_call: TRBV6-6
j_call: TRBJ2-3
clone_size: .

cdr3_aa: CASSRTAYGYTF
cdr3_nt: TGTGCCAGCAGCAGGACGGCATATGGCTACACCTTC
d_call: .
v_call: TRBV5-6
j_call: TRBJ1-2
clone_size: .

cdr3_aa: CASSQVAGGTEAFF
cdr3_nt: TGTGCCAGCAGCCAAGTGGCGGGGGGCACTGAAGCTTTCTTT
d_call: .
v_call: TRBV14
j_call: TRBJ1-1
clone_size: .

cdr3_aa: CASSPRWGGLQYF
cdr3_nt: TGTGCCAGCAGCCCGCGGTGGGGAGGGTTGCAGTACTTC
d_call: TRBD2
v_call: TRBV9
j_call: TRBJ2-7
clone_size: .

cdr3_aa: CASSYNSGGLAGVEQFF
cdr3_nt: TGTGCCAGCAGCTATAATTCTGGGGGACTAGCGGGAGTTGAGCAGTTCTTC
d_call: TRBD2
v_call: TRBV7-9
j_call: TRBJ2-1
clone_size: .

cdr3_aa: CASSIAPQPQHF
cdr3_nt: TGTGCCAGTAGTATAGCCCCCCAGCCCCAGCATTTT
d_call: .
v_call: TRBV19
j_call: TRBJ1-5
clone_size: .

cdr3_aa: CASSSQTSAADSEQFF
cdr3_nt: TGCGCCAGCAGCTCACAGACTAGTGCGGCTGATAGTGAGCAGTTCTTC
d_call: .
v_call: TRBV5-1
j_call: TRBJ2-1
clone_size: .

cdr3_aa: CASSHGASGTYQETQYF
cdr3_nt: TGTGCCAGCAGCCATGGGGCTAGCGGGACGTACCAAGAGACCCAGTACTTC
d_call: TRBD2
v_call: TRBV7-9
j_call: TRBJ2-5
clone_size: .

cdr3_aa: CASSIDSGTATNEKLFF
cdr3_nt: TGTGCCAGTAGTATAGATTCAGGGACAGCAACTAATGAAAAACTGTTTTTT
d_call: TRBD1
v_call: TRBV19
j_call: TRBJ1-4
clone_size: .

cdr3_aa: CASSLRETGDNEAFF
cdr3_nt: TGCGCCAGCAGCCTGCGAGAGACAGGGGACAATGAAGCTTTCTTT
d_call: TRBD1
v_call: TRBV4-1
j_call: TRBJ1-1
clone_size: .

cdr3_aa: CASSLGTSGSVSNEQFF
cdr3_nt: TGTGCCAGCAGCTTAGGGACTAGCGGGAGCGTGAGCAATGAGCAGTTCTTC
d_call: TRBD2
v_call: TRBV7-8
j_call: TRBJ2-1
clone_size: .

cdr3_aa: CASSLTGTGGETQYF
cdr3_nt: TGTGCCAGCAGCCTCACCGGGACAGGGGGAGAGACCCAGTACTTC
d_call: TRBD1
v_call: TRBV7-3
j_call: TRBJ2-5
clone_size: .

cdr3_aa: CASSQVSGGATYEQYF
cdr3_nt: TGTGCCAGCAGCCAAGTGTCGGGCGGGGCCACCTACGAGCAGTACTTC
d_call: .
v_call: TRBV4-2
j_call: TRBJ2-7
clone_size: .

cdr3_aa: CASSFGGGGQPQHF
cdr3_nt: TGTGCCAGCAGCTTCGGGGGGGGCGGTCAGCCCCAGCATTTT
d_call: .
v_call: TRBV7-8
j_call: TRBJ1-5
clone_size: .

cdr3_aa: CASSSPQGGYGYTF
cdr3_nt: TGTGCCAGCAGCTCCCCCCAGGGAGGCTATGGCTACACCTTC
d_call: .
v_call: TRBV5-5
j_call: TRBJ1-2
clone_size: .

cdr3_aa: CASNSRGGGETEAFF
cdr3_nt: TGTGCCAGCAACTCCCGTGGAGGGGGCGAGACTGAAGCTTTCTTT
d_call: TRBD1
v_call: TRBV11-3
j_call: TRBJ1-1
clone_size: .

cdr3_aa: CSVGGTGTSGNKEFF
cdr3_nt: TGCAGCGTTGGGGGAACCGGGACTAGCGGGAATAAGGAGTTCTTC
d_call: TRBD2
v_call: TRBV29-1
j_call: TRBJ2-1
clone_size: .

cdr3_aa: CASSPGDFGYTF
cdr3_nt: TGTGCCAGCTCCCCAGGGGATTTCGGCTACACCTTC
d_call: .
v_call: TRBV5-4
j_call: TRBJ1-2
clone_size: once

cdr3_aa: CASSYGDVYEQYF
cdr3_nt: TGTGCCAGCAGTTACGGGGACGTCTACGAGCAGTACTTC
d_call: .
v_call: TRBV6-5
j_call: TRBJ2-7
clone_size: .

cdr3_aa: CASSAKVLAGGPGDEQFF
cdr3_nt: TGTGCCAGCAGCGCCAAAGTACTAGCGGGAGGGCCGGGCGATGAGCAGTTCTTC
d_call: TRBD2
v_call: TRBV7-6
j_call: TRBJ2-1
clone_size: .

cdr3_aa: CASSLTSGNEQYF
cdr3_nt: TGCGCCAGCAGCTTGACTAGCGGGAATGAGCAGTACTTC
d_call: TRBD2
v_call: TRBV5-1
j_call: TRBJ2-7
clone_size: once

cdr3_aa: CASSLDGTGDEKLFF
cdr3_nt: TGTGCCAGCAGCTTAGACGGGACAGGGGATGAAAAACTGTTTTTT
d_call: TRBD1
v_call: TRBV11-3
j_call: TRBJ1-4
clone_size: .

cdr3_aa: CASSLSYQETQYF
cdr3_nt: TGTGCCAGCAGTTTATCGTATCAGGAGACCCAGTACTTC
d_call: .
v_call: TRBV27
j_call: TRBJ2-5
clone_size: .

cdr3_aa: CASSPLGVSYEQYF
cdr3_nt: TGTGCCAGCAGTCCCCTCGGGGTCTCCTACGAGCAGTACTTC
d_call: .
v_call: TRBV27
j_call: TRBJ2-7
clone_size: .

cdr3_aa: CASSFESFGQPQHF
cdr3_nt: TGTGCCAGCAGTTTCGAGAGCTTTGGTCAGCCCCAGCATTTT
d_call: .
v_call: TRBV27
j_call: TRBJ1-5
clone_size: .

cdr3_aa: CASSYTPSGGPNEQFF
cdr3_nt: TGTGCCAGCAGTTACACCCCGAGCGGAGGGCCGAATGAGCAGTTCTTC
d_call: .
v_call: TRBV6-6
j_call: TRBJ2-1
clone_size: .

cdr3_aa: CATATANYGYTF
cdr3_nt: TGTGCCACGGCGACAGCCAACTATGGCTACACCTTC
d_call: .
v_call: TRBV5-4
j_call: TRBJ1-2
clone_size: .

cdr3_aa: CASSPVRGNNEQFF
cdr3_nt: TGTGCCAGCAGTCCCGTAAGGGGGAACAATGAGCAGTTCTTC
d_call: .
v_call: TRBV11-3
j_call: TRBJ2-1
clone_size: .